One and the same sample provided the 14 T cell receptor beta chains below, sequenced in a study of cytomegalovirus exposure and HLA in healthy donors. Primers included in the PCR were 60 Vbeta and 13 Jbeta primers. TCRdb's copy holds only in-frame clones and misses some; the assay was immunoSEQ multiplex PCR. The table lists over 200,000 clones, more than 75% of them singletons, with around 4% in the top ten. Material: PBMCs. Receptor source: a male donor in good health and CMV-seronegative.

DNA for the CDR3: TGTGCCAGCAGTTACCTGCGAGAGCAGTTCTTC. This gives the protein CASSYLREQFF. The genes are TRBV6-5 and TRBJ2-1, with D hard to call. The CDR3 is 11 amino acids. The germline CDR1 and CDR2 sequences are MNHEY and SVGAGI. V shed 2 bases and J shed 10 bases, with 6 bases lying between them.

The V gene is TRBV28, the J gene TRBJ2-7, with D uncertain. V dropped 5 bases and J dropped 6 bases, with 8 bases sitting between them. There are 11 residues in the CDR3. Germline V gene sequence: CDR1 MDHEN, CDR2 SYDVKM. The CDR3 here is CASSPSLEQYF. In nucleotides, the CDR3 is TGTGCCAGCAGTCCCTCTCTCGAGCAGTACTTC.

The V and J genes are TRBV28 and TRBJ1-5; 9 nucleotides match TRBD1. J lost 4 bases, V lost 0 bases, and 7 bases had no gene match. This CDR3 region has 17 residues. Germline CDR1 is MDHEN and CDR2 is SYDVKM. In nucleotides, the CDR3 is TGTGCCAGCAGTTTATGGCGAGGACAGGGGCTAAATCAGCCCCAGCATTTT. Encoded protein: CASSLWRGQGLNQPQHF. Looking up the rest from reference TRBV28 and TRBJ1-5 gives the full variable domain: DVKVTQSSRYLVKRTGEKVFLECVQDMDHENMFWYRQDPGLGLRLIYFSYDVKMKEKGDIPEGYSVSREKKERFSLILESASTNQTSMYLCASSLWRGQGLNQPQHFGDGTRLSIL.

This clone was observed a few times. The J gene is TRBJ1-5, the V gene TRBV6-5, with D maybe TRBD1 (6 bases). The V end lost 2 bases, the J end lost 4 bases, and 9 bases lay between the germline ends. The CDR3 length is 14 residues. Germline V gives CDR1 MNHEY, CDR2 SVGAGI. Written as DNA, the CDR3 is TGTGCCAGCAGTTACCAACAGGGAAATCAGCCCCAGCATTTT. Its translation: CASSYQQGNQPQHF.

The table lists this clone with a count of one. The genes are TRBV2 and TRBJ2-1, with TRBD1 as a possible D gene (6 bases). The V end lost 4 bases, the J end lost 2 bases, and 12 bases lay between the germline ends. Germline V gene sequence: CDR1 SNHLY, CDR2 FYNNEI. The CDR3 loop spans 15 amino acids. The DNA of the CDR3 is TGTGCCAGCAGTGCTTGGGACATGACCTACAATGAGCAGTTCTTC. Translating it yields CASSAWDMTYNEQFF.

This clone occurred a few times. The V call is TRBV6-6, the J call TRBJ1-5, with D possibly TRBD1 on 5 matching bases. This CDR3 has 14 residues. Germline lookup yields CDR1 MNHNY and CDR2 SVGAGI (reference sequence). The V gene lost 8 bases and the J gene lost 7 bases, with 18 bases spanning the gap. The CDR3 DNA follows: TGTGCCAGCGGAGTAGATCGGAAGGGGCAGCCCCAGCATTTT. It specifies CASGVDRKGQPQHF.

V gene TRBV30 combines with J gene TRBJ2-1, with 11 bases aligning to TRBD2. The length of the CDR3 is 15 residues. Germline V gene lookup returns CDR1 GTSNPN and CDR2 SVGIG (reference sequence). V lost 4 bases to trimming and J lost 4 bases; unmatched junction nucleotides: 6. CDR3 in amino acids: CAWTGTSGTYNEQFF. CDR3 bases: TGTGCCTGGACCGGGACTAGCGGAACGTACAATGAGCAGTTCTTC.

The rearrangement links TRBV5-1 to TRBJ2-1; 9 bases are shared with TRBD2. With 3 bases clipped from V and 1 base from J, the junction kept 2 bases outside the gene matches. This CDR3 spans 15 amino acids. CDR1 is SGHRS, CDR2 YFSETQ, per germline. The CDR3 DNA is TGCGCCAGCAGCTCAGCGGGAGGTTCCTACAATGAGCAGTTCTTC. It is translated as CASSSAGGSYNEQFF.

The rearrangement links TRBV5-8 to TRBJ1-4, with TRBD1 as a possible D gene (6 bases). Germline V gene data show CDR1 as SGHTS and CDR2 as YDEGEE. This CDR3 region has 16 residues. Trimming cost V 0 bases and J 0 bases, with 9 bases left between them. The chain's CDR3 is CASSLGTAATNEKLFF. DNA for the CDR3: TGTGCCAGCAGCTTGGGGACAGCCGCAACTAATGAAAAACTGTTTTTT.

This chain links TRBV29-1 with TRBJ2-5; either TRBD1 or TRBD2 may supply D (5 bases each). Near its end, the DNA agrees better with TRBJ2-7, so the J call may be wrong. Looked up from germline, CDR1 is SQVTM and CDR2 is ANQGSEA. CDR3 length equals 12 residues. The CDR3 nucleotides read TGCAGCGTTAGCGTGGGGGCCTACGAGCAGTACTTC. It encodes CSVSVGAYEQYF.

The chain is built from TRBV7-2 and TRBJ1-3, with D possibly TRBD1 on 5 matching bases. The length of the CDR3 is 15 residues. The germline V and J ends were trimmed by 5 bases and 3 bases, with 14 bases remaining between them. The V gene's germline CDR1 is SGHTA and CDR2 FQGNSA. This CDR3 reads CASSRLGDFGNTIYF. The DNA for the CDR3 is TGTGCCAGCAGCAGACTCGGGGACTTTGGAAACACCATATATTTT.

This rearrangement joins TRBV19 to TRBJ1-4, with 7 bases fitting TRBD1. With 9 bases clipped from V and 2 bases from J, the junction kept 6 bases outside the gene matches. Per germline, CDR1 LNHDA and CDR2 SQIVND (reference sequence). This CDR3 has 14 amino acids. CDR3 in amino acids: CASRLRGTNEKLFF. CDR3 DNA: TGTGCCAGCAGACTCAGGGGGACTAATGAAAAACTGTTTTTT.

This clone appeared once. J is TRBJ2-7 and V is TRBV5-4, with TRBD2 as a possible D gene (5 bases). Trimming left V 4 bases short and J 0 bases short, with 17 bases between. Per the germline V gene, CDR1 is SGHNT and CDR2 is YYREEE (reference sequence). The length of the CDR3 is 16 residues. The DNA of the CDR3 is TGTGCCAGCAGCGCGGGTGGCAGGCTGAGCTCCTACGAGCAGTACTTC. Encoded protein: CASSAGGRLSSYEQYF.

This chain's CDR3 is CASSFSWTGLSYEQYF. DNA for the CDR3: TGTGCCAGCAGTTTCTCATGGACAGGACTCTCCTACGAGCAGTACTTC. This rearrangement joins TRBV28 to TRBJ2-7, with 7 bases identical to TRBD1. The CDR3 is 16 amino acids. Looked up from germline, CDR1 is MDHEN and CDR2 is SYDVKM. Trimming took 3 bases from V and 0 from J; bases not matched to a gene: 8.